A selection of T cell receptor beta chains follows, all from one sample in a study of OX40 agonist ivuxolimab in advanced cancers. Method: immunoSEQ multiplex PCR; TCRdb's copy keeps in-frame clones and lacks some. Altogether just under 65,000 clones are present, 80% to 90% being singletons, with the ten largest covering approximately 1.1%. Source: CD4+ or CD8+ T cells sorted from blood, taken in a trial of the OX40 agonist ivuxolimab. Receptors originate from an adult with an advanced solid tumor such as melanoma, head and neck, liver or kidney cancer. Both conserved end residues are part of each CDR3. D genes are given only for firm matches. Not all rows give a size; the values are once, few, many and, for expanded clones, a class.

NA	NA	TRBV23-1	TRBJ1-1	CASSQSGTTNTEAFF	TGCGCCAGCAGTCAATCGGGGACAACGAACACTGAAGCTTTCTTT
NA	TRBD2	TRBV5-4	TRBJ2-3	CASSVRLAGSPDTQYF	TGTGCCAGCAGCGTCCGACTAGCGGGATCACCAGATACGCAGTATTTT
NA	TRBD2	TRBV5-1	TRBJ2-5	CASSFRGSGGETQYF	TGCGCCAGCAGCTTCCGTGGTAGCGGGGGGGAGACCCAGTACTTC
NA	NA	TRBV11-2	TRBJ2-7	CASRPGGGINEQYF	TGTGCCAGCCGCCCAGGGGGGGGCATCAACGAGCAGTACTTC
NA	NA	TRBV2	TRBJ2-7	CASSVGNSYEQYF	TGTGCCAGCAGTGTGGGCAACTCCTACGAGCAGTACTTC
NA	NA	TRBV4-1	TRBJ2-1	CASSQDPGHNYNEQFF	TGCGCCAGCAGCCAGGACCCGGGACACAACTACAATGAGCAGTTCTTC
NA	NA	TRBV11-3	TRBJ1-1	CASSPQTGNTEAFF	TGTGCCAGCAGCCCCCAGACTGGGAACACTGAAGCTTTCTTT
NA	NA	TRBV2	TRBJ1-3	CASSVSGSGNTIYF	TGTGCCAGCAGTGTATCGGGCTCTGGAAACACCATATATTTT
NA	NA	TRBV14	TRBJ2-1	CASSHGGWSSYNEQFF	TGTGCCAGCAGCCATGGGGGATGGAGCTCCTACAATGAGCAGTTCTTC
NA	NA	TRBV7-6	TRBJ2-3	CASSFRADTDTQYF	TGTGCCAGCAGCTTTAGGGCGGATACAGATACGCAGTATTTT
NA	NA	TRBV6-1	TRBJ1-4	CASTPGRHNEKLFF	TGTGCCAGCACGCCGGGACGGCATAATGAAAAACTGTTTTTT
NA	NA	TRBV11-3	TRBJ2-1	CASRSGSLYNEQFF	TGTGCCAGCAGAAGCGGGTCACTCTACAATGAGCAGTTCTTC
NA	TRBD1	TRBV6-5	TRBJ2-7	CASSTGTGANEQYF	TGTGCCAGCAGCACCGGGACAGGGGCTAACGAGCAGTACTTC
NA	NA	TRBV5-4	TRBJ2-1	CASSLAGGNEQFF	TGTGCCAGCAGCTTGGCCGGTGGGAATGAGCAGTTCTTC
once	NA	TRBV6-5	TRBJ2-5	CASRPDRTGKTQYF	TGTGCCAGCAGACCCGACAGGACGGGGAAGACCCAGTACTTC
few	NA	TRBV11-3	TRBJ2-7	CASSELNEQYF	TGTGCCAGCAGCGAATTGAACGAGCAGTACTTC
NA	NA	TRBV5-1	TRBJ2-5	CASSLIPGPETQYF	TGCGCCAGCAGCTTGATCCCAGGGCCGGAGACCCAGTACTTC
NA	TRBD1	TRBV19	TRBJ1-1	CASSRKGGHTNTEAFF	TGTGCCAGTAGTCGGAAAGGGGGCCATACTAACACTGAAGCTTTCTTT
NA	TRBD1	TRBV19	TRBJ1-1	CASSPLTGMNTEAFF	TGTGCCAGTAGTCCGCTGACAGGGATGAACACTGAAGCTTTCTTT
NA	NA	TRBV6-5	TRBJ2-7	CASRARSGYEQYF	TGTGCCAGCAGGGCCCGGTCCGGCTACGAGCAGTACTTC
NA	NA	TRBV6-5	TRBJ2-7	CASSSLDSYEQYF	TGTGCCAGCAGTTCTTTAGATTCCTACGAGCAGTACTTC
once	NA	TRBV10-3	TRBJ2-7	CAARLSTDYEQYF	TGTGCCGCCCGGCTTTCAACCGACTACGAGCAGTACTTC